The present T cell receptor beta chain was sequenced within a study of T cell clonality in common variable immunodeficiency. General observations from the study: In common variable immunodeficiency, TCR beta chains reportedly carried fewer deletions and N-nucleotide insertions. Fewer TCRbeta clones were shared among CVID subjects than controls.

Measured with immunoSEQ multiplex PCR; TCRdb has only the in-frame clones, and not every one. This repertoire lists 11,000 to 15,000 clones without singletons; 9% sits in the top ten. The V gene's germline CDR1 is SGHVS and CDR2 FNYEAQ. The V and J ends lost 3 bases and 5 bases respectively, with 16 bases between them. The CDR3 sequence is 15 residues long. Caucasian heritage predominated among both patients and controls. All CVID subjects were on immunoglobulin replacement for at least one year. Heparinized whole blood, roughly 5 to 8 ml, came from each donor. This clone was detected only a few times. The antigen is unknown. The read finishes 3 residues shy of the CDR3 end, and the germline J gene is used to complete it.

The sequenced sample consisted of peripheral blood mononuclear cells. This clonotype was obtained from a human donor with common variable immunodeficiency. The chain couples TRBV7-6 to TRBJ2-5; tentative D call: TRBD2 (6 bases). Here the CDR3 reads CASSFLGGLGETQYF. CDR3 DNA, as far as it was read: TGTGCCAGCAGCTTCCTGGGGGGACTGGGGGAGACC.